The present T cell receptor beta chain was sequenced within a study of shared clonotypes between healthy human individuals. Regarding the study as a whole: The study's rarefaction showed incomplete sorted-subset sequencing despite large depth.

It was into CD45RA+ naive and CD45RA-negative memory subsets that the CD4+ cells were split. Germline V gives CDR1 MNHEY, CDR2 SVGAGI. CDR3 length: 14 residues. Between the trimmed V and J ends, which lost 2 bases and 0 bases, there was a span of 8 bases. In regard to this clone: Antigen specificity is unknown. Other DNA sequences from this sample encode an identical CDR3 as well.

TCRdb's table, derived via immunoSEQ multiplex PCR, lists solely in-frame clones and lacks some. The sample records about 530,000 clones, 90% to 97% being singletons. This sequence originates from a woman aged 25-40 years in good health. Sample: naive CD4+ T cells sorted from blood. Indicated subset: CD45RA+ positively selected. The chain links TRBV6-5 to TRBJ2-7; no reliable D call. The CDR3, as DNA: TGTGCCAGCAGTTACGCCCGCGGCTCCTACGAGCAGTACTTC. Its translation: CASSYARGSYEQYF.